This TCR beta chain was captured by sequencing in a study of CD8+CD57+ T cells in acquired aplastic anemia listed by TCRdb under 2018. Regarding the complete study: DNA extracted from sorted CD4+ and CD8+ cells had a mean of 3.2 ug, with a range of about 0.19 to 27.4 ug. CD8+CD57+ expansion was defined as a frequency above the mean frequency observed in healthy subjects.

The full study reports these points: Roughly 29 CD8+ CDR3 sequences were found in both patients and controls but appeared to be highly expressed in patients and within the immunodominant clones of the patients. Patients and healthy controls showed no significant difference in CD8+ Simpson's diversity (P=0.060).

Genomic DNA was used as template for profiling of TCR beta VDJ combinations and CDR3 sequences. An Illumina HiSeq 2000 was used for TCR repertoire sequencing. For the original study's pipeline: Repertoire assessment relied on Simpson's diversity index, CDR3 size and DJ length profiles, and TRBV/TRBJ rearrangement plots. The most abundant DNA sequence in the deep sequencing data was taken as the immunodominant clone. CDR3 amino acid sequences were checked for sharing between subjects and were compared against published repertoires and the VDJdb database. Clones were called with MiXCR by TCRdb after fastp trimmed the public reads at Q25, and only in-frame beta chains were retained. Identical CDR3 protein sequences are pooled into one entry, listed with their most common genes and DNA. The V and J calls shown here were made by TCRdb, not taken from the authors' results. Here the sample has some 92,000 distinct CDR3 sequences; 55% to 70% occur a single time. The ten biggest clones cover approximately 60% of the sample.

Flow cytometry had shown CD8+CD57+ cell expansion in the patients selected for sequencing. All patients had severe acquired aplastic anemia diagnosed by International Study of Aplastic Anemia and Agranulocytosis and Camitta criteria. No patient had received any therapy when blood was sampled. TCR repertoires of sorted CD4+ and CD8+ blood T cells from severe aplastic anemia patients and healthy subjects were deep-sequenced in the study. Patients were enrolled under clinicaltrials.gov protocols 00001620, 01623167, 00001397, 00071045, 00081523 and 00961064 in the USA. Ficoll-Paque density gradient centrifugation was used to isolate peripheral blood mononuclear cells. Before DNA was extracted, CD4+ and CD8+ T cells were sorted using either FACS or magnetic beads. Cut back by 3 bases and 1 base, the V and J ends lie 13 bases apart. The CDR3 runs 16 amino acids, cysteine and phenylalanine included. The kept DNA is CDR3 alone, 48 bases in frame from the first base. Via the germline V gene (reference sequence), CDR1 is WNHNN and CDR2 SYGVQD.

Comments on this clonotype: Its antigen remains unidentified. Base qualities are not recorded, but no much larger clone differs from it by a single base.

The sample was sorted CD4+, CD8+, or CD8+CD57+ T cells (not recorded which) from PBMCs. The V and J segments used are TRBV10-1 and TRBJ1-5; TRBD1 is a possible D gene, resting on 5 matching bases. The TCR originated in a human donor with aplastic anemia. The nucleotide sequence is TGCGCCAGCAGTGAACTGGCCTGGGGGAGCAATCAGCCCCAGCATTTT. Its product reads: CASSELAWGSNQPQHF.